This T cell receptor beta chain was recovered during a study of ipilimumab plus nivolumab after autologous stem cell transplantation. TCRdb's table, derived via immunoSEQ multiplex PCR, lists solely in-frame clones and lacks some. The sample records several thousand clones, about 91% being singletons. Trimming removed 3 bases from V and 5 bases from J; junction bases left unmatched: 9. CDR1 is SNHLY, CDR2 FYNNEI, per germline. The CDR3 runs to 15 residues. This rearrangement joins TRBV2 to TRBJ2-5; TRBD1 aligns across 7 bases. This receptor was identified in a male donor with multiple myeloma. Sequenced material: PBMCs, taken in a trial of ipilimumab plus nivolumab as post-transplant consolidation. CDR3 region: CASSETQGVGETQYF. CDR3 sequence (DNA): TGTGCCAGCAGTGAGACTCAGGGGGTAGGGGAGACCCAGTACTTC.